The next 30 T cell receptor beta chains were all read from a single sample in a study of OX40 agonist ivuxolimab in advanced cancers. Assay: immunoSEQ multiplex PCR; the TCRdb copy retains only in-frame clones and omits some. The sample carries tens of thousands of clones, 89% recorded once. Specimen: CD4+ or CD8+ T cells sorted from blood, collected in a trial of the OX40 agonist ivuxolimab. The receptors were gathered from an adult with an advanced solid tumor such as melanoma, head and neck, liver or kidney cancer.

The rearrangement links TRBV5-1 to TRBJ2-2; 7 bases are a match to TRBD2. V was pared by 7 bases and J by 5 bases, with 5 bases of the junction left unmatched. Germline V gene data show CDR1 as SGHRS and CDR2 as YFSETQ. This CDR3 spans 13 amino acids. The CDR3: CASGRDPTGELFF. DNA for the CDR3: TGCGCCAGCGGGAGGGACCCAACCGGGGAGCTGTTTTTT.

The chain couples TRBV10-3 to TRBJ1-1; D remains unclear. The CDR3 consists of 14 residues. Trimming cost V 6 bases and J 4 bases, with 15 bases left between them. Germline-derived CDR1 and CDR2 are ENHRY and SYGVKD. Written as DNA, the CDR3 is TGTGCCATCAGACCGACAACCGCAGGCACTGAAGCTTTCTTT. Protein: CAIRPTTAGTEAFF.

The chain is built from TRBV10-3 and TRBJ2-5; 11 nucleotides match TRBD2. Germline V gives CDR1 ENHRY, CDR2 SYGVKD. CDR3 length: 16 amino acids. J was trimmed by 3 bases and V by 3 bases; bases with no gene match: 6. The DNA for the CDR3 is TGTGCCATCAGTGATTTGGGACTAGCGGTCAAAGAGACCCAGTACTTC. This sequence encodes CAISDLGLAVKETQYF.

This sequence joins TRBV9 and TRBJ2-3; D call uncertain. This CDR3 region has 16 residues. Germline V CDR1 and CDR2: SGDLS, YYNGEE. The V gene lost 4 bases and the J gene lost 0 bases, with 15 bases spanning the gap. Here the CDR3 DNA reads TGTGCCAGCAGCCCCCGGTTGACTCCGAGCACAGATACGCAGTATTTT. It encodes CASSPRLTPSTDTQYF.

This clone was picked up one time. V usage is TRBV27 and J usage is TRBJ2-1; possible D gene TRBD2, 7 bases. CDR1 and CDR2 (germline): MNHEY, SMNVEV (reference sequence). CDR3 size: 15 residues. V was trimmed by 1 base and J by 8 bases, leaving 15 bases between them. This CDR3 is CASSLWGGAGYEQFF. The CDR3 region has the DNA TGTGCCAGCAGTTTATGGGGGGGGGCAGGCTATGAGCAGTTCTTC.

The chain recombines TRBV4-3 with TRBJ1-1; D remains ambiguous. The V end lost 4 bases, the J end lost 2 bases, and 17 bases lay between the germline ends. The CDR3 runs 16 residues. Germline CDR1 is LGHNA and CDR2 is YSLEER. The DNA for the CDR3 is TGCGCCAGCAGCCGCGGCTTCGGGGAAGGTAACACTGAAGCTTTCTTT. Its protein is CASSRGFGEGNTEAFF.

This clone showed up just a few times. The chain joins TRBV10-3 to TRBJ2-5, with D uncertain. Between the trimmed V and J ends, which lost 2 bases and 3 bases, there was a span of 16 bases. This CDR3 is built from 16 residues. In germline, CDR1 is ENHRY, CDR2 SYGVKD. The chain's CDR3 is CAISELHSQTKETQYF. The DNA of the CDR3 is TGTGCCATCAGTGAGCTCCACAGCCAGACGAAAGAGACCCAGTACTTC.

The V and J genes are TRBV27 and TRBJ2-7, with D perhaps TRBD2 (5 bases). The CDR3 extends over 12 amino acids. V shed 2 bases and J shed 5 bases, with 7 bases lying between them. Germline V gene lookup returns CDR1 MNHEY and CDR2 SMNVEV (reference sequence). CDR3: CASSLTGDEQYF. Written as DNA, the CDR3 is TGTGCCAGCAGTTTAACCGGGGACGAGCAGTACTTC.

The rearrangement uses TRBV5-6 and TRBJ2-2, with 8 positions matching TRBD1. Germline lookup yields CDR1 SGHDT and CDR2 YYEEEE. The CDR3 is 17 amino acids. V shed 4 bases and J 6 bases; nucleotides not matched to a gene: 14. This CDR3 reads CASSGIRDRMTAGELFF. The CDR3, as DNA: TGTGCCAGCAGCGGAATCCGGGACAGGATGACGGCCGGGGAGCTGTTTTTT.

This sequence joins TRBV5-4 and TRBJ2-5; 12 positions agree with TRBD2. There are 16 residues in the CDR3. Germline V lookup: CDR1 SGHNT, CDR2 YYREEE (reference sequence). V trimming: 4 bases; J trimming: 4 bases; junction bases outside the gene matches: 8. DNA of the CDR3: TGTGCCAGCAGCCCGGGACTAGCGGGCTTAGGAGAGACCCAGTACTTC. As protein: CASSPGLAGLGETQYF.

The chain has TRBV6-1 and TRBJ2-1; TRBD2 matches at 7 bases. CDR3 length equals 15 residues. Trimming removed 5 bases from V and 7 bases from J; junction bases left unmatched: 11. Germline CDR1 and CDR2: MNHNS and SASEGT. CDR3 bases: TGTGCCAGCAGTAACGATGCGGGGGTGATAAATGAGCAGTTCTTC. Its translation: CASSNDAGVINEQFF.

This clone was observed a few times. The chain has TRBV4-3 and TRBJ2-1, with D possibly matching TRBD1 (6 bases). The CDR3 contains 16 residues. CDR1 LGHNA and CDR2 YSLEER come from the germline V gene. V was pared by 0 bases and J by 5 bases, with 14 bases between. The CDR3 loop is CASSQDRTPGDNEQFF. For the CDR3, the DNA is TGCGCCAGCAGCCAAGATAGAACGCCAGGGGACAATGAGCAGTTCTTC.

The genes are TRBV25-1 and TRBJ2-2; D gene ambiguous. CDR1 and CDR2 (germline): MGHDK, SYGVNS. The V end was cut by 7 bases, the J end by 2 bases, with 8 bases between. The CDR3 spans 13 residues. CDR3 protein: CASTQANTGELFF. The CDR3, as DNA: TGTGCCAGCACCCAGGCTAACACCGGGGAGCTGTTTTTT. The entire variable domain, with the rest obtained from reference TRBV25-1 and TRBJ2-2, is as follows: EADIYQTPRYLVIGTGKKITLECSQTMGHDKMYWYQQDPGMELHLIHYSYGVNSTEKGDLSSESTVSRIRTEHFPLTLESARPSHTSQYLCASTQANTGELFFGEGSRLTVL.

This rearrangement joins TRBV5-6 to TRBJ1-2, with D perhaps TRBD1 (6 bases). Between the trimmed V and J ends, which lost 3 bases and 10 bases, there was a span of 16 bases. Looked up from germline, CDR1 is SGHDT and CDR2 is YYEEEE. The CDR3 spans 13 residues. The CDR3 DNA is TGTGCCAGCAGCTGGACCGGGACACTCGACTACACCTTC. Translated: CASSWTGTLDYTF.

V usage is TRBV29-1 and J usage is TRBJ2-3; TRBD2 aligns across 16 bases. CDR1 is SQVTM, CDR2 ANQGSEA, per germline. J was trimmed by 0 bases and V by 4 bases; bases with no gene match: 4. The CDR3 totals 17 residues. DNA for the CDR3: TGCAGCGTTGTAGGGACTAGCGGGGGGGCCAGCACAGATACGCAGTATTTT. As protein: CSVVGTSGGASTDTQYF.

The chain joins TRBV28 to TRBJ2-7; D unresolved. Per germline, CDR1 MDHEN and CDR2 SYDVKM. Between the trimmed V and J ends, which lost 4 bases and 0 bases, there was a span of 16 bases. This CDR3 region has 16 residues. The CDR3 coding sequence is TGTGCCAGCAGTTCGCCCACATCTCATTACTCCTACGAGCAGTACTTC. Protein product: CASSSPTSHYSYEQYF.

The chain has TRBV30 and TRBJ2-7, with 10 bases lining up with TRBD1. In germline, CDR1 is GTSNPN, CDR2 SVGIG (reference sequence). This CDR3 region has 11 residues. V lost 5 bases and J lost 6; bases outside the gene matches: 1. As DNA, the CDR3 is TGTGCCTGGGGGACAGGGGTCGAGCAGTACTTC. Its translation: CAWGTGVEQYF.

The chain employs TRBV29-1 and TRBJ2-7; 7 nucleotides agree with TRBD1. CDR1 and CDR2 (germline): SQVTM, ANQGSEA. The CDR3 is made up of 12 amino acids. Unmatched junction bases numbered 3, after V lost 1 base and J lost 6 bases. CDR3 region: CSVEVPGGEQYF. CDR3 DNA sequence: TGCAGCGTTGAAGTCCCAGGGGGCGAGCAGTACTTC.

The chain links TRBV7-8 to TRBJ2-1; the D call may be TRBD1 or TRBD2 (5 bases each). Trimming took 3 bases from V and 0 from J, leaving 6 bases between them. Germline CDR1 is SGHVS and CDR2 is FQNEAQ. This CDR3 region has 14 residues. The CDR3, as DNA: TGTGCCAGCAGCTTCGGGACCTCCTACAATGAGCAGTTCTTC. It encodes CASSFGTSYNEQFF.

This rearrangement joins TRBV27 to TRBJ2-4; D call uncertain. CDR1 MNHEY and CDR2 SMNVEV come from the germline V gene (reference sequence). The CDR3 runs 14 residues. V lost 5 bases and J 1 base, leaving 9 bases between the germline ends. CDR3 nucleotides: TGTGCCAGCAGTCACCGCGCGGCCAAAAACATTCAGTACTTC. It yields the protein CASSHRAAKNIQYF.

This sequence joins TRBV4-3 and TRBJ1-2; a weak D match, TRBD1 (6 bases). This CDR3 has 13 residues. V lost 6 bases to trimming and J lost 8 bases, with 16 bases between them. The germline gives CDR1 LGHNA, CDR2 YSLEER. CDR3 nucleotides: TGCGCCAGCAGTCATCCGGGGGCAGAAGGCTACACCTTC. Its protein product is CASSHPGAEGYTF.

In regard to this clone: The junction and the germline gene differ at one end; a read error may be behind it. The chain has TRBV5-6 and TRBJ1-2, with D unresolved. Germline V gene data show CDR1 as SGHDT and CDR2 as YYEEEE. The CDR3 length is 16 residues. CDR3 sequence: CASSLASVALGYGHTF. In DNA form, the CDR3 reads TGTGCCAGCAGCTTGGCTAGTGTAGCTTTGGGCTATGGCCACACCTTC.

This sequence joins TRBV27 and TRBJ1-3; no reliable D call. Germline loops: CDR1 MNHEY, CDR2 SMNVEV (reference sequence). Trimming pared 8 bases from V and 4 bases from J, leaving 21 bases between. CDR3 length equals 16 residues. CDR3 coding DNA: TGTGCCAGCGCGACTATGGAGGGCCCTGGAGGAAACACCATATATTTT. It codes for CASATMEGPGGNTIYF.

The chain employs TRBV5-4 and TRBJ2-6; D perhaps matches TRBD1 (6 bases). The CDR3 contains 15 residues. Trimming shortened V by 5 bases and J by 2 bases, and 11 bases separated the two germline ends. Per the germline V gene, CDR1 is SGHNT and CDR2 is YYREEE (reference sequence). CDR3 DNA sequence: TGTGCCAGCAGGCCCACAGGGACTGGGGCCAACGTCCTGACTTTC. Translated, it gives CASRPTGTGANVLTF.

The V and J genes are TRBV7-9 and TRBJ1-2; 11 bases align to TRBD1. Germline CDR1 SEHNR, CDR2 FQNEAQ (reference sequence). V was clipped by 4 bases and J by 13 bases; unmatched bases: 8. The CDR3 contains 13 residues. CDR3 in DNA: TGTGCCAGCAGCTCCTCCGGGACAGGGGGTGCCACCTTC. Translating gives CASSSSGTGGATF.

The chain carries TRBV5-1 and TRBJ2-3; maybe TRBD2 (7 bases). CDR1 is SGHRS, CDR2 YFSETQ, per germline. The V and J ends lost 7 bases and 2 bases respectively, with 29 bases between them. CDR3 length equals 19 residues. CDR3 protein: CASRPLASGGPLSTDTQYF. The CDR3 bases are TGCGCCAGCCGTCCCTTAGCATCGGGGGGCCCATTATCCACAGATACGCAGTATTTT.

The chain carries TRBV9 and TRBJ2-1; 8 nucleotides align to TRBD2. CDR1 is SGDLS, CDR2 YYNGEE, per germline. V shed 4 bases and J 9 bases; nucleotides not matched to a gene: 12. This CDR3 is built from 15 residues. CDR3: CASSSGDRGGIEQFF. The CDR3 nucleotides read TGTGCCAGCAGCTCCGGAGATCGGGGGGGCATTGAGCAGTTCTTC.

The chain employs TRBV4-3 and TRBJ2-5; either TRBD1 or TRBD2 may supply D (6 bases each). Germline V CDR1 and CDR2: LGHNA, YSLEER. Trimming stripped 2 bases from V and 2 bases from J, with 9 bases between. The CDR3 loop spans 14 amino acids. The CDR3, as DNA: TGCGCCAGCAGCCAAAGGAGGGGGCAAGAGACCCAGTACTTC. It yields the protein CASSQRRGQETQYF.

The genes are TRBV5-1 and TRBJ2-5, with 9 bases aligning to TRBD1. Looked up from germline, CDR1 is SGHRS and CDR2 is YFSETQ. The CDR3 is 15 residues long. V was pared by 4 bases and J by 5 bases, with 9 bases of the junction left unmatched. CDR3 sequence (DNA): TGCGCCAGCAGCGGCGGACAGGGGTATTTGGAGACCCAGTACTTC. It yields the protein CASSGGQGYLETQYF.

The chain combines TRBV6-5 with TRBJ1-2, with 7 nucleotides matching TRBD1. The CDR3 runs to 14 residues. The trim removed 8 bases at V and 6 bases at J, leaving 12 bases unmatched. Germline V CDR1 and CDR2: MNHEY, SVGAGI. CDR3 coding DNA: TGTGCCAGCTCATTGGGACAGACCTACCATGGCTACACCTTC. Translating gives CASSLGQTYHGYTF.